This is a list of T cell receptor beta chains from one sample in a study of CD8 T cells in ankylosing spondylitis. TCRdb analysed the 5' RACE reads with MiXCR anew, one entry per CDR3 protein. There are around 130,000 distinct CDR3 sequences in the sample; approximately 9.9% occur only once, and approximately 3.6% lies in the top ten. The sequencing input was blood, either unsorted or a sorted T cell fraction (not recorded which). Every receptor here comes from a male donor with ankylosing spondylitis or in good health (not recorded which). The CDR3 runs from the conserved cysteine through the conserved F or W. Fields, in order: J gene, clone size, V gene, D gene, CDR3 DNA, CDR3 protein. A D gene is named only where the DNA matches it firmly. Rows give clone size only sometimes, using once, few, many, or a class for an expanded clone.

>TRBJ2-7|few|TRBV5-1|TRBD1
TGCGCCAGCAGCTTGACCGGGACAGGGGCCTACGAGCAGTACTTC
CASSLTGTGAYEQYF
>TRBJ2-7|once|TRBV20-1|NA
TGCAGTGCGGGGGGACAGCTTTCCTACGAGCAGTACTTC
CSAGGQLSYEQYF
>TRBJ2-7|NA|TRBV7-9|NA
TGTGCCACCCAGGAGGGGAGGTCCTACGAGCAGTACTTC
CATQEGRSYEQYF
>TRBJ2-1|many|TRBV27|TRBD2
TGTGCCAGCAGTTTCCGCGGGAGGGTTATAGGCAATGAGCAGTTCTTC
CASSFRGRVIGNEQFF
>TRBJ1-1|few|TRBV27|TRBD1
TGTGCCAGCAGTTTAGTCTTAGGACAGGGGGCGAACACTGAAGCTTTCTTT
CASSLVLGQGANTEAFF
>TRBJ2-5|NA|TRBV7-2|TRBD2
TGTGCCAGCAGCCCCGCCGGGAGGGCCTGGGAGACCCAGTACTTC
CASSPAGRAWETQYF
>TRBJ1-2|many|TRBV20-1|TRBD1
TGCAGTGCTATTTACAGGGGGCTTAACTATGGCTACACCTTC
CSAIYRGLNYGYTF
>TRBJ2-5|few|TRBV20-1|TRBD2
TGCAGTGCTAGAGATCAGGCTAGCGGAAGGAGGGAGACCCAGTACTTC
CSARDQASGRRETQYF
>TRBJ2-7|NA|TRBV5-1|NA
TGCGCCAGCAGCGTGGTCTCAGCCTACGAGCAGTACTTC
CASSVVSAYEQYF
>TRBJ2-7|few|TRBV29-1|TRBD2
TGCAGCGTTGTAAGTGTAGGAGGGAGGGTCACCTACGAGCAGTACTTC
CSVVSVGGRVTYEQYF
>TRBJ2-2|many|TRBV5-1|TRBD2
TGCGCCAGCGTCCAGACTAGCGGGAGTGGCCGGGAGCTGTTTTTT
CASVQTSGSGRELFF
>TRBJ1-2|many|TRBV12-3/TRBV12-4|NA
TGTGCCAGCTCCCTCATGCCGCAAACTAACTATGGCTACACCTTC
CASSLMPQTNYGYTF
>TRBJ1-2|many|TRBV29-1|NA
TGCAGCGTCGAACCCGACGGGTGGAACTATGGCTACACCTTC
CSVEPDGWNYGYTF
>TRBJ2-7|many|TRBV5-5|TRBD2
TGTGCCAGCAGCTTGGCCGGATTAGCGGGAGCTTGGTACGAGCAGTACTTC
CASSLAGLAGAWYEQYF
>TRBJ2-1|NA|TRBV4-1|TRBD2
TGCGCCAGCAGCCCACGGACTAGCGGAACCAACAATGAGCAGTTCTTC
CASSPRTSGTNNEQFF
>TRBJ2-7|many|TRBV25-1|TRBD2
TGTGCCAGCAGTGAAAGCCTAGCGGGTTACTACGAGCAGTACTTC
CASSESLAGYYEQYF
>TRBJ2-1|many|TRBV20-1|NA
TGCAGTGCTCCTGGGGGTATTGAGCAGTTCTTC
CSAPGGIEQFF
>TRBJ2-2|few|TRBV12-3/TRBV12-4|NA
TGTGCCAGCAGAACACAGGGCTCCACCGGGGAGCTGTTTTTT
CASRTQGSTGELFF
>TRBJ2-1|NA|TRBV7-2|NA
TGTGCCAGCAGCCCGACATTCCTAAGCTCCTACAATGAGCAGTTCTTC
CASSPTFLSSYNEQFF
>TRBJ2-5|few|TRBV5-1|TRBD1
TGCGCCAGCAGCTTTCCGGGACAGGCGAACCAAGAGACCCAGTACTTC
CASSFPGQANQETQYF
>TRBJ2-1|few|TRBV4-3|TRBD1
TGCGCCAGCAGCCGCGCCGGGACAGGGCCACGCAATGAGCAGTTCTTC
CASSRAGTGPRNEQFF
>TRBJ2-3|many|TRBV9|NA
TGTGCCAGCAGCGTAGTTGATAGGGGAGTGGGATTCACAGATACGCAGTATTTT
CASSVVDRGVGFTDTQYF
>TRBJ2-3|NA|TRBV18|NA
TGTGCCAGCTCACCACCCGTAGAGGAGTACAGAACAGATACGCAGTATTTT
CASSPPVEEYRTDTQYF
>TRBJ1-6|few|TRBV20-1|NA
TGCAGTGCTAGAGGCTCAGGGGTGGATTCACCCCTCCACTTT
CSARGSGVDSPLHF
>TRBJ2-4|many|TRBV3-1|NA
TGTGCCAGCAGCCAAGTGGTCCAGGTTGGGGCCAAAAACATTCAGTACTTC
CASSQVVQVGAKNIQYF
>TRBJ1-1|many|TRBV14|TRBD1
TGTGCCAGCAGCCAAGAGCCGCGAGGGGGCCGTTGGGCCGGGGCTTTCTTT
CASSQEPRGGRWAGAFF
>TRBJ2-5|many|TRBV7-2|NA
TGTGCCAGCAGCCTCACCTACGTGAGAAGCCAGACCCAGTACTTC
CASSLTYVRSQTQYF
>TRBJ2-5|NA|TRBV5-6|TRBD2
TGTGCCAGCAGCTTGGAAGGTAGCGGGATAGAAGAGACCCAGTACTTC
CASSLEGSGIEETQYF
>TRBJ2-3|many|TRBV7-2|TRBD2
TGTGCCAGCAGCTTAGCGGGAGGGCAAATCTTCACAGATACGCAGTATTTT
CASSLAGGQIFTDTQYF
>TRBJ2-5|many|TRBV20-1|NA
TGCAGTGCTAGGAGTGGCAGTACAAGAGTTGGCCAGTACTTC
CSARSGSTRVGQYF
>TRBJ2-7|many|TRBV5-1|TRBD1
TGCGCCAGCAGCTCCGGGACAGGGCTCTACGAGCAGTACTTC
CASSSGTGLYEQYF
>TRBJ2-5|once|TRBV29-1|TRBD1
TGCAGCGTCGCAATTGGTACAGGGGGGGAGACCCAGTACTTC
CSVAIGTGGETQYF
>TRBJ2-3|few|TRBV28|TRBD2
TGTGCCAGCAGATTACTAGCGAGCACAGATACGCAGTATTTT
CASRLLASTDTQYF
>TRBJ2-7|many|TRBV29-1|TRBD1
TGCAGCGTCGGAACGGGACAGGGTTACGAGCAGTACTTC
CSVGTGQGYEQYF
>TRBJ1-2|few|TRBV7-2|NA
TGTGCCAGCAGCTCAGGCGGGGGGTCGTCCTATGGCTACACCTTC
CASSSGGGSSYGYTF
>TRBJ2-1|many|TRBV15|NA
TGTGCCACCAGCAGTCTTCTTCCTCTTGCGGGAAAGACTGAGCAGTTCTTC
CATSSLLPLAGKTEQFF
>TRBJ2-1|many|TRBV20-1|NA
TGCAGTGCTAGACAGGGGAGGAGTGAGCAGTTCTTC
CSARQGRSEQFF
>TRBJ2-7|many|TRBV7-2|NA
TGTGCCAGCAGCCACCTAGGTGGCTACGAGCAGTACTTC
CASSHLGGYEQYF
>TRBJ1-4|NA|TRBV6-1|NA
TGTGCCAGCAGTTTAGGGCAGGTTGCAACTAATGAAAAACTGTTTTTT
CASSLGQVATNEKLFF
>TRBJ2-1|many|TRBV4-1|NA
TGCGCCAGCAGCCAATTAGGTAGCCGGGAGAGAGACAATGAGCAGTTCTTC
CASSQLGSRERDNEQFF
>TRBJ2-2|few|TRBV27|TRBD2
TGTGCCAGCCATCACCAAGCGACACTAGCGACCGGGGAGCTGTTTTTT
CASHHQATLATGELFF
>TRBJ2-6|few|TRBV27|NA
TGTGCCAGCAGTTTCAGGCTGTACTCTGGGGCCAACGTCCTGACTTTC
CASSFRLYSGANVLTF
>TRBJ2-1|many|TRBV7-2|NA
TGTGCCAGCAGCCCCCCCCGTAGCTCCTACAATGAGCAGTTCTTC
CASSPPRSSYNEQFF
>TRBJ2-5|many|TRBV28|NA
TGTGCCAGCAGCCCCGGACTGGCCAGGGAGGTTGAGACCCAGTACTTC
CASSPGLAREVETQYF
>TRBJ2-1|NA|TRBV9|TRBD2
TGTGCCAGCAGCGTAGCAGGTAGCGGGAGCAATGAGCAGTTCTTC
CASSVAGSGSNEQFF
>TRBJ1-1|many|TRBV7-3|NA
TGTGCCAGCAGCGACCAGGGGTACACTGAAGCTTTCTTT
CASSDQGYTEAFF
>TRBJ2-7|few|TRBV7-2|TRBD2
TGTGCCAGCAGCTTAAAGCGGGAGGGATTTTACGAGCAGTACTTC
CASSLKREGFYEQYF
>TRBJ1-6|many|TRBV4-3|NA
TGCGCCAGCAGCCAAATTTTGGGACGTAGATCACCCCTCCACTTT
CASSQILGRRSPLHF
>TRBJ2-1|few|TRBV5-1|NA
TGCGCCAGCAAAGGGGGGGCCAATGAGCAGTTCTTC
CASKGGANEQFF
>TRBJ2-7|NA|TRBV14|NA
TGTGCCAGCAGCCTAGGGAGAGTCGCCTCGGGGGAGCAGTACTTC
CASSLGRVASGEQYF
>TRBJ2-1|NA|TRBV20-1|NA
TGCAGTGCTAGACCCTCTGATCGACTAGAGGGGTACAATGAGCAGTTCTTC
CSARPSDRLEGYNEQFF
>TRBJ2-2|many|TRBV2|NA
TGTGCCAGCAGTGATAGGCCTTGGGTTCAAAACGCTGGGGACACCGGGGAGCTGTTTTTT
CASSDRPWVQNAGDTGELFF
>TRBJ2-3|many|TRBV29-1|NA
TGCAGCGTTGAAAGAGCAGCCCGCACAGATACGCAGTATTTT
CSVERAARTDTQYF
>TRBJ2-1|NA|TRBV7-8|NA
TGTGCAACCAAGGGGACCCTCTACAATGAGCAGTTCTTC
CATKGTLYNEQFF
>TRBJ2-5|many|TRBV5-1|TRBD2
TGCGCCAGCAGCACAAGACTAGCGGGAAGGCGTGGGGAGACCCAGTACTTC
CASSTRLAGRRGETQYF
>TRBJ2-5|few|TRBV25-1|NA
TGTGCCAGCAGTGAATTTGCAGGGCAAGAGACCCAGTACTTC
CASSEFAGQETQYF
>TRBJ2-1|few|TRBV7-3|TRBD2
TGTGCCAGCAGCGCCAACGGACTAGCGGGAGGGCGTGAGCAGTTCTTC
CASSANGLAGGREQFF
>TRBJ2-2|many|TRBV29-1|NA
TGCAGCGTTGAACCCCCTGGGGGCCCCGGGGAGCTGTTTTTT
CSVEPPGGPGELFF
>TRBJ2-7|many|TRBV20-1|NA
TGCAGTGCCGACTCGGGCAGGTCCTACGAGCAGTACTTC
CSADSGRSYEQYF